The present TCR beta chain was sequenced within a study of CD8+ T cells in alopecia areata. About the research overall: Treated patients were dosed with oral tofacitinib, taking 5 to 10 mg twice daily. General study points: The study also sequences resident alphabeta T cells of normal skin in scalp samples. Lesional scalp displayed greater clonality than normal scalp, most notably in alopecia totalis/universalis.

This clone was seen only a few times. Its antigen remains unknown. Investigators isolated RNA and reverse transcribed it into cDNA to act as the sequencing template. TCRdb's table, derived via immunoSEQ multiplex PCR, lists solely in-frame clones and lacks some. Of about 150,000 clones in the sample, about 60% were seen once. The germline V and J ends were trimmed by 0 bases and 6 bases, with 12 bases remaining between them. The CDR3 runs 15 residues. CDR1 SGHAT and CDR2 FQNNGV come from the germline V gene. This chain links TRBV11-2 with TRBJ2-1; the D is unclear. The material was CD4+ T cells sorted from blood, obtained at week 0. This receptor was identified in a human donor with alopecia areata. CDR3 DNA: TGTGCCAGCAGCTTAGAGGGTGTAACTACCAATGAGCAGTTCTTC. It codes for CASSLEGVTTNEQFF.